This T cell receptor (beta chain) was profiled in a study of OX40 agonist ivuxolimab in advanced cancers. General observations from the study: At 0.1-3.0 mg/kg, partial responders had clonal expansion among the lowest observed.

V lost 4 bases to trimming and J lost 3 bases, with 12 bases between them. The CDR3 covers 14 residues. CDR1 is SEHNR and CDR2 is FQNEAQ in the germline V gene (reference sequence). Clones were sequenced by immunoSEQ multiplex PCR, and TCRdb holds only the in-frame ones, with some missing. The table has approximately 52,000 clones, around 94% seen once. This clone was seen just once. Its specificity is unknown. Sequenced material: CD4+ or CD8+ T cells sorted from blood, taken in a trial of the OX40 agonist ivuxolimab. The origin of this receptor is an adult with an advanced solid tumor such as melanoma, head and neck, liver or kidney cancer. This chain joins TRBV7-9 and TRBJ1-1; maybe TRBD1 (5 bases). Written as DNA, the CDR3 is TGTGCCAGCAGCTGGGACGGCGGGGACACTGAAGCTTTCTTT. Translated: CASSWDGGDTEAFF.